The entry below describes one T cell receptor (beta chain). Its antigen is still unknown. The data stem from a study of cytotoxic CD8 clonotypes in ibrutinib-treated CLL. At the level of the study: Patients: over 9 relapsed/refractory, under 16 treatment-naive, roughly 18 IGHV unmutated.

With sequencing, the targeted depth ranged from 1 in 200,000 to 1 in 1 million T cells. Profiling relied on immunoSEQ multiplex PCR, and the TCRdb table lists in-frame clones only, not all of them. The repertoire includes about 16,000 clones, roughly 65% of them detected once, and about 18% sits in the top ten. General observations from the study: Rising at ibrutinib response, clonality subsequently fell back toward baseline at progression. Relative to age-matched healthy donors, clonality at baseline was higher, and it tracked circulating CD8+ T-cell counts.

V was trimmed by 7 bases and J by 0 bases, leaving 13 bases between them. The CDR3 has 15 residues. Germline CDR1 reads GTSNPN; CDR2 reads SVGIG (reference sequence). The specimen comprised PBMCs, sampled before ibrutinib treatment. The chain joins TRBV30 to TRBJ1-6; D gene uncertain. This TCR was recovered from a human donor with chronic lymphocytic leukemia. CDR3 amino acids: CAFVWGSSYNSPLHF. DNA of the CDR3: TGTGCCTTCGTTTGGGGAAGCTCCTATAATTCACCCCTCCACTTT.